This entry lists 5 T cell receptor beta chains sequenced from one sample in a study of blood T cell repertoires in COVID-19. Assay: immunoSEQ multiplex PCR; the TCRdb copy retains only in-frame clones and omits some. The sample has tens of thousands of clones, roughly 83% seen once. The sequencing sample was made of peripheral blood. The receptors stem from a human donor with acute or convalescent COVID-19. The donor label of this sample is uncertain.

The V gene is TRBV5-1, the J gene TRBJ2-2, with a tentative D call TRBD2 (6 bases). Germline V CDR1 and CDR2: SGHRS, YFSETQ. Trimming removed 4 bases at V and 2 bases at J, with 9 bases between. The CDR3 spans 14 residues. The CDR3 coding sequence is TGCGCCAGCAGCGGGACTCCCAACACCGGGGAGCTGTTTTTT. Its translation: CASSGTPNTGELFF.

This clone was seen at least ten times. V is TRBV2 and J is TRBJ2-7; 7 bases line up with TRBD1. CDR3 length equals 12 residues. Germline V gene data show CDR1 as SNHLY and CDR2 as FYNNEI. V dropped 9 bases and J dropped 2; count of bases not matched to a gene: 4. CDR3 amino acids: CASRQGAYEQYF. CDR3 DNA: TGTGCCAGTAGACAGGGCGCCTACGAGCAGTACTTC.

This sequence joins TRBV6-5 and TRBJ2-7; tentatively, D is TRBD1 (6 bases). The CDR3 runs to 13 residues. V was pared by 6 bases and J by 2 bases, with 11 bases between. CDR1 is MNHEY, CDR2 SVGAGI, per germline. The CDR3, as DNA: TGTGCCAGCAGCTCAACAGGGACCTACGAGCAGTACTTC. Translating gives CASSSTGTYEQYF.

The sample holds one count of this clone. This chain connects TRBV7-8 to TRBJ2-7; 7 bases agree with TRBD1. CDR1 SGHVS and CDR2 FQNEAQ come from the germline V gene. Trimming removed 0 bases from V and 0 bases from J; junction bases left unmatched: 8. The CDR3 has 17 amino acids. CDR3 nucleotide sequence: TGTGCCAGCAGCTTAGCGCTCACCAGGGGGAGCTCCTACGAGCAGTACTTC. Its protein product is CASSLALTRGSSYEQYF.

The rearrangement uses TRBV3-1 (or the pseudogene TRBV3-2) and TRBJ2-3, with a tentative D call TRBD1 (5 bases). V gave up 3 bases and J gave up 4 bases, with 14 bases separating them. Germline assignment: CDR1 LGHDT and CDR2 YNNKEL (reference sequence). The CDR3 sequence is 15 residues long. The CDR3 protein is CASSHGVRAADTQYF. For the CDR3, the DNA is TGTGCCAGCAGCCACGGAGTCAGGGCGGCAGATACGCAGTATTTT.